This T cell receptor beta chain was captured by sequencing in a study of shared clonotypes between healthy human individuals. Whole-study findings and limits: The small donor group covered limited genetic and exposure diversity.

Libraries were prepared by immunoSEQ multiplex PCR; TCRdb keeps only in-frame clonotypes and omits some of them. The data hold some 1,600,000 clones, with nearly 99% observed a single time. CDR1 is MDHEN and CDR2 is SYDVKM in the germline V gene. The length of the CDR3 is 16 residues. Losses at the gene ends were 7 bases for V and 0 bases for J; bases not matched to a gene: 8. Points on this clone: No antigen is known for it.

What was sequenced was naive CD4+ T cells sorted from blood. Regarding subset: CD45RA+ positively selected. This sequence joins TRBV28 and TRBJ2-2; the match to TRBD1 covers 7 bases. The TCR originated in a man under 40 in good health. For the CDR3, the DNA is TGTGCCAGCACTGGGACAGCCGGCGCGAACACCGGGGAGCTGTTTTTT. This encodes CASTGTAGANTGELFF.